These 10 T cell receptor beta chains were all obtained from the same sample, sequenced in a study of blood T cell repertoires in COVID-19. Measured with immunoSEQ multiplex PCR; TCRdb has only the in-frame clones, and not every one. Of 150,000 to 200,000 clones listed, around 83% are singletons. Sequencing was performed on peripheral blood. The receptors derive from a woman aged 70 to 79 who had recovered from COVID-19.

The rearrangement links TRBV3-1 (or the pseudogene TRBV3-2) to TRBJ1-1, with 10 bases identical to TRBD1. After removal of 4 bases from V and 10 bases from J, the junction contained 9 bases not matched to a gene. Germline V gene data show CDR1 as LGHDT and CDR2 as YNNKEL (reference sequence). The CDR3 has 14 amino acids. The CDR3 bases are TGTGCCAGCAGCCCCGGACCGGGACAGGGGAGAGCTTTCTTT. This sequence encodes CASSPGPGQGRAFF.

This chain connects TRBV5-5 to TRBJ2-1; no firm D call. This CDR3 is built from 15 residues. From germline, CDR1 is SGHKS and CDR2 YYEKEE (reference sequence). Between the trimmed V and J ends, which lost 0 bases and 6 bases, there was a span of 13 bases. For the CDR3, the DNA is TGTGCCAGCAGCTTGGCTGGCCACCCGGGCAATGAGCAGTTCTTC. Translating it yields CASSLAGHPGNEQFF.

This rearrangement joins TRBV3-1 (or the pseudogene TRBV3-2) to TRBJ1-6; no reliable D call. Germline CDR1 and CDR2: LGHDT and YNNKEL (reference sequence). The CDR3 has 16 residues. Trimming left V 4 bases short and J 0 bases short, with 10 bases between. Here the CDR3 reads CASSLGLSSYNSPLHF. In nucleotides, the CDR3 is TGTGCCAGCAGCCTCGGACTGAGCTCCTATAATTCACCCCTCCACTTT.

The rearrangement joins TRBV10-3 to TRBJ2-7, with 14 bases that match TRBD2. Per the germline V gene, CDR1 is ENHRY and CDR2 is SYGVKD. This CDR3 spans 16 amino acids. The V and J ends lost 6 bases and 9 bases, in that order; junction bases with no gene match: 13. CDR3 coding DNA: TGTGCCATCAGGCGGACTAGCGGGAGGCGTCCTGAGGGGCAGTACTTC. Translated: CAIRRTSGRRPEGQYF.

This chain uses TRBV11-2 with TRBJ1-1, with TRBD1 as a possible D gene (6 bases). In germline, CDR1 is SGHAT, CDR2 FQNNGV. The germline V and J ends were trimmed by 3 bases and 4 bases, with 24 bases remaining between them. CDR3 length: 18 amino acids. CDR3 nucleotide sequence: TGTGCCAGCAGCTTGGCCCCCGGGGGTCGGGGGGCCGGCACTGAAGCTTTCTTT. Translating it yields CASSLAPGGRGAGTEAFF.

The DNA of the CDR3 is TGTGCCAGCAGTGAAGCTGAAGCGGGGGGCACAGATACGCAGTATTTT. Translated, it gives CASSEAEAGGTDTQYF. The rearrangement uses TRBV6-1 and TRBJ2-3; TRBD2 agrees at 8 bases. Trimming took 0 bases from V and 1 from J; bases not matched to a gene: 3. Germline values: CDR1 MNHNS, CDR2 SASEGT. This CDR3 comprises 16 residues.

The V call is TRBV21-1, the J call TRBJ1-4; the table's D gene call, TRBD1, was not cross checked with the DNA. TRBV21-1 is an annotated pseudogene. This CDR3 contains 15 residues. This CDR3 reads CASSTGQGRGEKLFF. CDR3 nucleotide sequence: TGTGCCAGCAGCACCGGACAGGGCCGGGGTGAAAAACTGTTTTTT.

The chain employs TRBV14 and TRBJ2-5, with no clear D. V was shortened by 4 bases and J by 2 bases, with 8 bases between the two germline ends. CDR3 length: 13 amino acids. Germline V CDR1 and CDR2: SGHDN, FVKESK. In DNA, the CDR3 is TGTGCCAGCAGCCGCACTAATCAAGAGACCCAGTACTTC. Protein sequence: CASSRTNQETQYF.

The table lists this clone with a few counts. V and J are TRBV5-4 and TRBJ1-1; 7 bases are shared with TRBD1. CDR1 is SGHNT and CDR2 is YYREEE in the germline V gene (reference sequence). Germline trimming cut 1 base from V and 4 bases from J; bases unmatched to any gene: 7. The CDR3 is made up of 15 amino acids. The CDR3 here is CASSLTGVGGTEAFF. CDR3 nucleotides: TGTGCCAGCAGCTTGACAGGGGTCGGGGGCACTGAAGCTTTCTTT.

The rearrangement uses TRBV30 and TRBJ1-2; D unresolved. The CDR3 loop spans 11 amino acids. Per germline, CDR1 GTSNPN and CDR2 SVGIG (reference sequence). Trimming removed 5 bases from V and 8 bases from J, with 12 bases in between. As DNA, the CDR3 is TGTGCCTGGGTTGAGGGCTGGGGCTACACCTTC. This gives the protein CAWVEGWGYTF.